The 9 T cell receptor beta chains below come from one sample, sequenced in a study of blood T cell repertoires in COVID-19. The data were produced by immunoSEQ multiplex PCR, yet TCRdb's version contains in-frame clones alone and is incomplete. The table has 140,000 or so clones, roughly nine tenths seen once. Sequenced material: peripheral blood. These receptors came from a human donor in a cohort sampled during active COVID-19.

The chain combines TRBV7-9 with TRBJ2-7, with TRBD1 matching 11 bases. Trimming cost V 6 bases and J 6 bases; bases outside gene matches: 7. The V gene's germline CDR1 is SEHNR and CDR2 FQNEAQ (reference sequence). The CDR3 length is 14 residues. CDR3 bases: TGTGCCAGCAGTCAAACCGGGACAGGGGGCGAGCAGTACTTC. Translated, it gives CASSQTGTGGEQYF.

The chain joins TRBV27 to TRBJ1-6, with no clear D. Germline-derived CDR1 and CDR2 are MNHEY and SMNVEV (reference sequence). There are 14 residues in the CDR3. V lost 5 bases to trimming and J lost 5 bases, with 10 bases between them. The DNA of the CDR3 is TGTGCCAGCAGTGATTGGAGGGATAATTCACCCCTCCACTTT. The encoded protein is CASSDWRDNSPLHF.

The chain recombines TRBV2 with TRBJ2-7, with 7 bases fitting TRBD2. This CDR3 spans 15 amino acids. Germline-derived CDR1 and CDR2 are SNHLY and FYNNEI. Unmatched junction bases numbered 15, after V lost 6 bases and J lost 7 bases. CDR3 amino acids: CASSVLWRGTKEQYF. The DNA of the CDR3 is TGTGCCAGCAGCGTTCTCTGGCGGGGGACTAAGGAGCAGTACTTC.

The V and J genes are TRBV6-6 and TRBJ2-3, with D tentatively TRBD2 (6 bases). Per germline, CDR1 MNHNY and CDR2 SVGAGI (reference sequence). Trimming took 2 bases from V and 1 from J, leaving 10 bases between them. The CDR3 consists of 15 residues. CDR3 sequence (DNA): TGTGCCAGCAGTTACGGGCGGGGACGCACAGATACGCAGTATTTT. It yields the protein CASSYGRGRTDTQYF.

This clone came up once. CDR3 DNA sequence: TGTGCCACCAGTGAGGGACAGGGGGTGCAGGAGACCCAGTACTTC. As protein: CATSEGQGVQETQYF. The chain uses TRBV24-1 and TRBJ2-5, with 11 bases identical to TRBD1. Germline V gene sequence: CDR1 KGHDR, CDR2 SFDVKD. Trimming at V came to 4 bases and at J to 5 bases, leaving 5 bases not matched to a gene. The CDR3 spans 15 residues.

This clone was seen once. This chain joins TRBV13 and TRBJ1-1; tentative D call: TRBD1 (6 bases). The CDR3 runs to 14 residues. The germline CDR1 and CDR2 sequences are PRHDT and FYEKMQ (reference sequence). V was trimmed by 5 bases and J by 4 bases, leaving 14 bases between them. The CDR3 loop is CASSLGGGSTEAFF. The CDR3 DNA follows: TGTGCCAGCAGCCTGGGAGGGGGGAGCACTGAAGCTTTCTTT.

The genes are TRBV6-2 or TRBV6-3 and TRBJ2-1; 15 nucleotides align to TRBD2. This CDR3 spans 14 amino acids. The germline V gene has CDR1 MNHEY and CDR2 SVGEGT. The V and J ends lost 5 bases and 10 bases, in that order; junction bases with no gene match: 3. For the CDR3, the DNA is TGTGCCAGCAGTGGACTAGCGGGGGGGTACGAGCAGTTCTTC. It encodes CASSGLAGGYEQFF.

The rearrangement uses TRBV5-1 and TRBJ1-2, with D maybe TRBD1 (5 bases). The CDR3 contains 15 residues. Trimming took 3 bases from V and 0 from J, leaving 12 bases between them. Germline-derived CDR1 and CDR2 are SGHRS and YFSETQ. The CDR3 spells CASSYSTASNYGYTF. The CDR3 coding sequence is TGCGCCAGCAGCTATTCGACAGCTTCTAACTATGGCTACACCTTC.

V gene TRBV4-2 combines with J gene TRBJ2-1; 10 nucleotides line up with TRBD2. J gave up 4 bases and V 4 bases, and 1 base lay outside the gene matches. The germline CDR1 and CDR2 sequences are LGHNA and YNFKEQ. The CDR3 has 14 amino acids. As DNA, the CDR3 is TGTGCCAGCAGCCTTAGCGGGGGGTACAATGAGCAGTTCTTC. This gives the protein CASSLSGGYNEQFF.